This T cell receptor beta chain was sequenced in a study of blood T cell repertoires in COVID-19. This table comes from immunoSEQ multiplex PCR, and its TCRdb copy is limited to in-frame clones, with some not included. In the table there are more than 250,000 clones, around nine tenths of which are singletons. This clone came up many times. V was pared by 1 base and J by 1 base, with 4 bases between. CDR1 is SGHNT, CDR2 YENEEA, per germline. The CDR3 is 13 amino acids. Sequencing input: PBMCs or T cells enriched from blood (not recorded which). The clonotype was recovered from a woman aged 40 to 50 who had recovered from COVID-19. V and J are TRBV11-3 and TRBJ1-1; D remains ambiguous. CDR3 loop: CASSLAGNTEAFF. The DNA of the CDR3 is TGTGCCAGCAGCTTAGCAGGGAACACTGAAGCTTTCTTT.